A selection of T cell receptor beta chains follows, all from one sample in a study of CD8+CD57+ T cells in acquired aplastic anemia. TCRdb redid the calling of the reads with MiXCR, one entry per CDR3 protein. Among around 130,000 distinct CDR3 sequences listed, 40% to 60% were seen once. Sequenced: sorted CD4+, CD8+, or CD8+CD57+ T cells (not recorded which) from PBMCs. These receptors all come from a human donor in good health, serving as a control. The CDR3 runs from the conserved cysteine through the conserved F or W. Fields, in order: J gene, V gene, clone size, D gene, CDR3 DNA, CDR3 protein. The D gene is left open where the match is weak. Clone sizes are given selectively: once, few, many, or a class where the clone is expanded.

TRBJ1-3	TRBV7-2	NA	TRBD1	TGTGCCAGCAGCTTGAAGACAGGGGCTGGAAACACCATATATTTT	CASSLKTGAGNTIYF
TRBJ2-5	TRBV5-1	many	NA	TGCGCCAGCAGCTTGTACTCGGGGGCCGAGACCCAGTACTTC	CASSLYSGAETQYF
TRBJ1-1	TRBV6-5	many	NA	TGTGCCAGCAGTTACTCGGTGCCAGATATTGACACTGAAGCTTTCTTT	CASSYSVPDIDTEAFF
TRBJ1-1	TRBV10-3	NA	TRBD1	TGTGCCATCAGTTTGGACAGGGGGCAATACACTGAAGCTTTCTTT	CAISLDRGQYTEAFF
TRBJ1-1	TRBV9	NA	NA	TGTGCCAGCAGCGTTACTCAGGGTACTGAAGCTTTCTTT	CASSVTQGTEAFF
TRBJ2-2	TRBV9	few	TRBD1	TGTGCCAGCAGCTTGTTTGGGACAGGGGACACCGGGGAGCTGTTTTTT	CASSLFGTGDTGELFF
TRBJ2-7	TRBV2	NA	NA	TGTGCCAGCAGTGAACGGGGGACCAACTACGATCAGTACTTC	CASSERGTNYDQYF
TRBJ2-5	TRBV7-2	many	TRBD2	TGTGCCAGCAGCTTAATGGGGGGGGGGCAAGAGACCCAGTACTTC	CASSLMGGGQETQYF
TRBJ1-1	TRBV15	NA	NA	TGTGCCACCAGCAGAGAGACCCAAACTGAAGCTTTCTTT	CATSRETQTEAFF
TRBJ1-2	TRBV5-6	many	NA	TGTGCCAGCAGTCCCCAGGCTAACTATGGCTACACCTTC	CASSPQANYGYTF
TRBJ2-3	TRBV7-8	many	NA	TGTGCCAGCACCCAGGTGGGGACTCAAACGCAGTATTTT	CASTQVGTQTQYF
TRBJ2-1	TRBV25-1	once	TRBD1	TGTGCCAGCAGGAGGACAGGGTTTTACAATGAGCAGTTCTTC	CASRRTGFYNEQFF
TRBJ2-1	TRBV29-1	NA	TRBD1	TGCAGCGTTGCTCCCGAGACAGGGAACCCATCCAATGAGCAGTTCTTC	CSVAPETGNPSNEQFF
TRBJ2-3	TRBV18	many	NA	TGTGCCAGCAGCCCGGGGCCCACAGATACGCAGTATTTT	CASSPGPTDTQYF
TRBJ1-2	TRBV25-1	NA	TRBD1	TGTGCCAGCAGCCCCGTGGGGGGGACAGGGCAGGATGGCTACACCTTC	CASSPVGGTGQDGYTF
TRBJ1-1	TRBV19	many	NA	TGTGCCAGTAGTATAGCCCTCAGGTTAAACACTGAAGCTTTCTTT	CASSIALRLNTEAFF
TRBJ1-6	TRBV19	NA	NA	TGTGCCAGTAGTACCGTAGGGACAACTTCACCCCTCCACTTT	CASSTVGTTSPLHF
TRBJ2-7	TRBV7-2	NA	NA	TGTGCCAGCAGCCCCCATGCCGGACAGGAGCAGTACTTC	CASSPHAGQEQYF
TRBJ1-2	TRBV20-1	many	NA	TGCAGTGCACGCTGGAAGGGCCTCCAAGACTACACCTTC	CSARWKGLQDYTF
TRBJ2-3	TRBV7-3	many	NA	TGTGCCAGCAGTCTATCCGTAAGGGATACGCAGTATTTT	CASSLSVRDTQYF
TRBJ2-1	TRBV2	NA	NA	TGTGCCAGCATGCGGGGTAACCAGCATAATGAGCAGTTCTTC	CASMRGNQHNEQFF
TRBJ2-7	TRBV12-3/TRBV12-4	NA	TRBD2	TGTGCCAGCAGTCCCCTGGCGGGGGGCTACGAGCAGTACTTC	CASSPLAGGYEQYF
TRBJ2-1	TRBV25-1	few	TRBD2	TGTGCCAGCAGTGATTGGGTAGCGGGAGTCGGTGAGCAGTTCTTC	CASSDWVAGVGEQFF
TRBJ1-5	TRBV2	NA	NA	TGTGCCAGCCATGATGGGGGGCTGGGGAGCAATCAGCCCCAGCATTTT	CASHDGGLGSNQPQHF
TRBJ2-3	TRBV4-2	NA	NA	TGTGCCAGCAGCCAAGTATCATCGTCGATAGTTTCGCAGTATTTT	CASSQVSSSIVSQYF
TRBJ1-5	TRBV11-3	NA	NA	TGTGCCAGCAGCTTAGACAGGGAAAGCAATCAGCCCCAGCATTTT	CASSLDRESNQPQHF
TRBJ2-3	TRBV2	NA	TRBD2	TGTGCCAGCAGTTCCTTGACTAGCGGGGGGAGAGCAGATACGCAGTATTTT	CASSSLTSGGRADTQYF
TRBJ2-7	TRBV10-3	few	TRBD1	TGTGCCATCAGTGTCGGCGGGACAGGGAACTACGAGCAGTACTTC	CAISVGGTGNYEQYF
TRBJ1-2	TRBV6-1	many	TRBD1	TGTGCCACCGACAGGGGGCTCAACTATGGCTACACCTTC	CATDRGLNYGYTF
TRBJ1-3	TRBV6-6	many	NA	TGTGCCAGCATCCAGTCTGGAAACACCATATATTTT	CASIQSGNTIYF
TRBJ2-5	TRBV9	NA	NA	TGTGCCAGCAGCGTAGCTGGGTACCAAGAGACCCAGTACTTC	CASSVAGYQETQYF
TRBJ1-1	TRBV7-9	NA	NA	TGTGCCAGCACAACACGGACAGACACTGAAGCTTTCTTT	CASTTRTDTEAFF
TRBJ2-7	TRBV2	NA	TRBD1	TGTGCCAGCAGTGAACAGGGACAGGGTTACGAGCAGTACTTC	CASSEQGQGYEQYF